Here is one T cell receptor (beta chain) with its context. As yet, its antigen is unknown. Only in-frame clones appear in the TCRdb table, and some are missing; sequencing was by immunoSEQ multiplex PCR. The sample includes 150,000 to 200,000 clones, about 92% seen only once; the top ten take approximately 1.2%. This sample stems from a study of T cell responses to AZD1222 COVID-19 vaccine. Study outcomes and limitations: The reported proportion of spike-specific TCRs targeting unmutated variant regions was nearly half. After two AZD1222 doses, spike-specific TCR breadth and depth rose versus day 0. Repertoires in all cases were sampled only once the peak T cell response had passed.

The length of the CDR3 is 17 residues. Germline V gene sequence: CDR1 SNHLY, CDR2 FYNNEI. Trimming at V came to 5 bases and at J to 1 base, leaving 11 bases not matched to a gene. The sequence derives from an adult who received the AZD1222 COVID-19 vaccine. Sequenced here: peripheral blood, sampled 28 days after the second AZD1222 dose. The V gene is TRBV2, the J gene TRBJ1-5; TRBD1 matches at 7 bases. CDR3 in DNA: TGTGCCAGCAGTCCGACCCTGACAGGGAAGAGCAATCAGCCCCAGCATTTT. Translation: CASSPTLTGKSNQPQHF.